These T cell receptor beta chains were read from a single sample in a study of cytomegalovirus exposure and HLA in healthy donors. The repertoire was sequenced with immunoSEQ multiplex PCR; TCRdb's copy has only in-frame clones and lacks some. The sample includes approximately 100,000 clones, roughly 70% of them seen just once. Sequencing was carried out using PBMCs. The receptors come from a man aged 40-50 years in good health and CMV-seropositive. CDR3s include the opening cysteine and the closing phenylalanine or tryptophan.

v_call,cdr3_length,j_call,cdr3_aa
TRBV29-1,13,TRBJ2-2,CSAQVFNTGELFF
TRBV13,13,TRBJ2-5,CASSPPGQETQYF
TRBV2,15,TRBJ2-1,CASTSQREYYNEQFF
TRBV30,16,TRBJ2-2,CAWSTPEQGDTGELFF
TRBV10-3,11,TRBJ2-7,CAISSSYEQYF
TRBV5-1,16,TRBJ2-5,CASSATLQGAGETQYF
TRBV4-1,17,TRBJ2-3,CASSQGPSATLTDTQYF
TRBV6-5,12,TRBJ2-7,CASSNGGGEQYF
TRBV27,14,TRBJ1-5,CASSLYSTNQPQHF
TRBV5-4,13,TRBJ2-7,CASSLGQGGEQYF
TRBV30,15,TRBJ1-4,CAGNRGLGTNEKLFF
TRBV11-2,15,TRBJ2-2,CASSLDRGVAGELFF
TRBV6-1,15,TRBJ2-2,CASSEGTAITGELFF
TRBV5-1,15,TRBJ1-2,CASSLAGNPSPGYTF
TRBV5-6,15,TRBJ1-3,CASSTQGDPGNTIYF
TRBV28,15,TRBJ2-7,CASSFQYRGTYEQYF
TRBV27,12,TRBJ1-1,CASRRGNTEAFF
TRBV28,12,TRBJ2-7,CASSPNSYEQYF
TRBV4-3,16,TRBJ2-2,CASNQVGQGEFGELFF
TRBV7-8,12,TRBJ1-1,CASSPHRDEAFF
TRBV5-1,16,TRBJ2-1,CASRAGLAPFYNEQFF
TRBV12-5,14,TRBJ2-7,CASGSWTGNYEQYF
TRBV18,16,TRBJ2-3,CASSPPAGALADTQYF
TRBV5-1,13,TRBJ2-5,CASSTGSPETQYF
TRBV7-9,15,TRBJ2-7,CASSNRDRSTYEQYF
TRBV4-1,14,TRBJ2-4,CASSQAVSGIIQYF
TRBV5-6,14,TRBJ2-1,CASSFTSGGGEQFF
TRBV5-6,14,TRBJ1-5,CASSSGQGHQPQHF
TRBV30,16,TRBJ1-2,CAWSVLRDRRRYGYTF
TRBV27,13,TRBJ1-1,CASLPGVFTEAFF
TRBV19,14,TRBJ2-7,CASSLAGGDYEQYF
TRBV28,16,TRBJ2-7,CASNLREQEPSYEQYF
TRBV5-1,13,TRBJ1-1,CASSFDRNTEAFF
TRBV6-1,15,TRBJ2-2,CASSGQGTNTGELFF
TRBV11-2,17,TRBJ2-7,CASSLHGLAGVSYEQYF
TRBV5-1,12,TRBJ1-1,CASSLNRDEAFF
TRBV28,14,TRBJ2-7,CASSSQRGSYEQYF
TRBV30,14,TRBJ2-1,CAWGVAGEPNEQFF
TRBV19,14,TRBJ1-3,CASSTTGRGNTIYF
TRBV30,16,TRBJ1-4,CAWSDTDRATNEKLFF
TRBV19,15,TRBJ2-6,CASSLTVSGANVLTF
TRBV9,16,TRBJ2-5,CASSVDGSGNQETQYF
TRBV13,15,TRBJ2-7,CASSLRSSGSYEQYF
TRBV9,22,TRBJ2-6,CASSQSGTTSGRSRSGANVLTF
TRBV6-5,14,TRBJ1-1,CASSYSAENTEAFF
TRBV4-3,18,TRBJ1-2,CASSRTGQSPGQADGYTF
TRBV5-1,16,TRBJ2-1,CASSGGLAEAYNEQFF
TRBV5-1,15,TRBJ2-5,CASSVTGVEGETQYF
TRBV25-1,13,TRBJ1-4,CASSEYGGEKLFF
TRBV7-9,13,TRBJ1-2,CASSLTGGYGYTF
TRBV7-2,14,TRBJ2-5,CASSRRQGQETQYF
TRBV5-1,16,TRBJ1-1,CASSSSPGQGVVEAFF
TRBV6-1,14,TRBJ1-4,CASSEGQGAEKLFF
TRBV5-8,13,TRBJ1-1,CASSRGQGARAFF
TRBV7-2,13,TRBJ2-7,CASRSGSSYEQYF